The subject of this entry is one T cell receptor (beta chain). The antigen is not known. This record belongs to a study of cytomegalovirus exposure and HLA in healthy donors. Looking at the study overall: Out of about 190 million T cells, an earlier analysis found roughly 110 million unique TCR beta sequences in total.

Between the trimmed V and J ends, which lost 4 bases and 7 bases, there was a span of 14 bases. There are 13 residues in the CDR3. Germline CDR1 and CDR2: GTSNPN and SVGIG (reference sequence). Study findings and constraints: Sequencing likely generated an artifact that appeared as a cluster of highly shared sequence variants. Earlier findings revealed that most TCR beta V segments proved productive either about 90% or about 30% of the time. Looking again later, the authors saw that most CMV-associated TCR beta chains seemed HLA-restricted.

Vbeta (60) and Jbeta (13) primers were used in the PCR. TCRdb keeps only in-frame clones here, not all; method: immunoSEQ multiplex PCR. This sample yields some 150,000 clones, of which approximately 80% are seen a single time; roughly 7.5% belongs to the top ten. The receptor was isolated from a woman in her twenties or thirties in good health and CMV-seropositive. The sequencing sample was made of PBMCs. The chain carries TRBV30 and TRBJ1-3; D remains unclear. The CDR3 here is CAWTIPTANTIYF. The CDR3 nucleotides are TGTGCCTGGACCATTCCTACCGCCAACACCATATATTTT.